This T cell receptor beta chain was retrieved from a study of blood T cell repertoires in COVID-19. Turning to the study itself: T cells, B-cell-depleted T cells, or PBMCs provided the cDNA or gDNA that served as material.

As handled by the study authors: Reference gene primer amplification yielded estimated nucleated cell counts. Data came from immunoSEQ multiplex PCR; TCRdb stores just in-frame clones and leaves some out. From that table come the V and J calls and clone size; the DNA was used to work out D and trimming. The table lists about 60,000 clones, 80% to 90% of them singletons. The CDR3 extends over 14 amino acids. V was pared by 7 bases and J by 6 bases, with 7 bases of the junction left unmatched. CDR1 is MNHEY and CDR2 is SVGAGI in the germline V gene. Material: peripheral blood. The gene calls are TRBV6-5 and TRBJ2-7; the match to TRBD2 covers 12 bases. This clonotype was sampled from a human donor in a cohort sampled during active COVID-19. This CDR3 reads CASMTSGRFGEQYF. In nucleotides, the CDR3 is TGTGCCAGCATGACTAGCGGGAGATTTGGCGAGCAGTACTTC.